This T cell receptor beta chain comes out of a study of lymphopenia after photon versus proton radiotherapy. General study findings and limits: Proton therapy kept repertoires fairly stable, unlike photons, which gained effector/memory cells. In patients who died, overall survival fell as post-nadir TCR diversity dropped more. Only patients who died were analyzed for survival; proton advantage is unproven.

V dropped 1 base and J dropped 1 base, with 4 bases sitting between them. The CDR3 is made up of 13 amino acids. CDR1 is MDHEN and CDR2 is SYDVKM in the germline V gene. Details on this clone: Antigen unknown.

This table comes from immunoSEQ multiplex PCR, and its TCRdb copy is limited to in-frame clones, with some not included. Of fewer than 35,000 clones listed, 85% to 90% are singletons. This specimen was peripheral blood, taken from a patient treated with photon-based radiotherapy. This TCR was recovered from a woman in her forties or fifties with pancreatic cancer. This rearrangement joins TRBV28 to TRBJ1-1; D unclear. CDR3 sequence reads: CASSLSGNTEAFF. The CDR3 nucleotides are TGTGCCAGCAGTTTATCCGGGAACACTGAAGCTTTCTTT.